A selection of T cell receptor beta chains follows, all from one sample in a study of T-cell reconstitution after alpha-beta-depleted transplantation in children. TCRdb reanalysed the PCR reads using MiXCR and keeps one entry per CDR3 protein. The sample includes hundreds of thousands of distinct CDR3 sequences, roughly 17% seen only once; the top ten take 1.1%. Sample: PBMCs from the stem cell graft donor, taken from the stem cell graft. These receptor sequences come from a human donor who donated a stem cell graft to a child with acute myeloid leukemia. CDR3s leave out the opening cysteine and the closing phenylalanine or tryptophan. The order of the fields is V gene, CDR3 protein.

V gene: TRBV20-1
CDR3 protein: SAREGTGNQPQH

V gene: TRBV7-6
CDR3 protein: ASSSSTGGGELF

V gene: TRBV4-2
CDR3 protein: ASSQGSIRGGEQF

V gene: TRBV5-1
CDR3 protein: ASSFGTVRF

V gene: TRBV15
CDR3 protein: ATERGSYNEQF

V gene: TRBV5-1
CDR3 protein: ASSLGVLHKTEAF

V gene: TRBV20-1
CDR3 protein: SAGGQGASSYNSPLH

V gene: TRBV12-3/TRBV12-4
CDR3 protein: ASSQGQGSGVTEAF

V gene: TRBV6-1
CDR3 protein: ASSEAGGLDEQF

V gene: TRBV20-1
CDR3 protein: SAKTGGGSNQPQH

V gene: TRBV24-1
CDR3 protein: ATSDLARGGEQF

V gene: TRBV10-3
CDR3 protein: ASGTGSPYEQY

V gene: TRBV5-5
CDR3 protein: ASSWGGDPEAF

V gene: TRBV5-1
CDR3 protein: ASSLRSARTDTQY

V gene: TRBV18
CDR3 protein: ASSPPSGSGANVLT

V gene: TRBV9
CDR3 protein: ASSVGTARTDTQY

V gene: TRBV12-3/TRBV12-4
CDR3 protein: ASSPAAGYGYT

V gene: TRBV20-1
CDR3 protein: SAPDRGAKNIQY

V gene: TRBV20-1
CDR3 protein: SAQRDRGLSTEAF

V gene: TRBV29-1
CDR3 protein: SVRPDPNTEAF

V gene: TRBV7-9
CDR3 protein: ASSFPLTAGNTIY

V gene: TRBV20-1
CDR3 protein: SAIRLLRDNQEKLF

V gene: TRBV7-9
CDR3 protein: ASSFGGATEAF

V gene: TRBV5-6
CDR3 protein: ASSSVQGVRETQY

V gene: TRBV6-5
CDR3 protein: ASSYTGGVYGYT

V gene: TRBV5-5
CDR3 protein: ASRKFSGANVLT

V gene: TRBV7-2
CDR3 protein: ASSEGQRKETQY

V gene: TRBV20-1
CDR3 protein: SAIIGTSGSETQY

V gene: TRBV7-6
CDR3 protein: ASSPLQGGEQF

V gene: TRBV6-1
CDR3 protein: ASSDRGTTGPNYGYT

V gene: TRBV5-1
CDR3 protein: ASSLEQGDSYGYT

V gene: TRBV7-9
CDR3 protein: ASSPLAGGHNEQF

V gene: TRBV9
CDR3 protein: ASSVADVSGNTIY

V gene: TRBV9
CDR3 protein: ASSVGVSLNIQY

V gene: TRBV12-3/TRBV12-4
CDR3 protein: ASSLLTLYSNQPQH

V gene: TRBV29-1
CDR3 protein: SVKGTGKDQPQH

V gene: TRBV5-1
CDR3 protein: ASSLEAVTNEQF

V gene: TRBV20-1
CDR3 protein: SARVGGTEAF

V gene: TRBV20-1
CDR3 protein: SPQGQETQY

V gene: TRBV7-2
CDR3 protein: ASSPEGLDTEAF

V gene: TRBV7-9
CDR3 protein: ASSLRAGTSYNEQF

V gene: TRBV7-2
CDR3 protein: ASSPQIAPGAEQF

V gene: TRBV20-1
CDR3 protein: SAVDRGDEKLF

V gene: TRBV21-1
CDR3 protein: ASRSDRGRFLSYNEQF

V gene: TRBV29-1
CDR3 protein: SVEPGYLNTEAF

V gene: TRBV7-2
CDR3 protein: ASGRGDRTYEQY

V gene: TRBV6-2/TRBV6-3
CDR3 protein: ASTPGQRNTEAF

V gene: TRBV29-1
CDR3 protein: SVLAGGLYEQY

V gene: TRBV19
CDR3 protein: ASSITAREVYEQY